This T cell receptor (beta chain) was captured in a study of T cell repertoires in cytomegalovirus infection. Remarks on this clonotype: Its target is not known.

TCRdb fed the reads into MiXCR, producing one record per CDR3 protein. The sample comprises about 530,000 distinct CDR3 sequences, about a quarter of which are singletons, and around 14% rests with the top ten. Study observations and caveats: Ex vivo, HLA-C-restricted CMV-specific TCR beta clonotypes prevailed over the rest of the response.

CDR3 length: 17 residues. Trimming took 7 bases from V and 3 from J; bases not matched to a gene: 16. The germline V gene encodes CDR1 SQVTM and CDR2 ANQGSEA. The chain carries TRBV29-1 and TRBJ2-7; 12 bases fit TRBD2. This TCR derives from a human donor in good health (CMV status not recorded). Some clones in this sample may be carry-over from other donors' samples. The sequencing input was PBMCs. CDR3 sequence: CSAGELQWTSGNYEQYF. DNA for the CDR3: TGCAGCGCAGGGGAGTTACAGTGGACTAGCGGGAACTACGAGCAGTACTTC.